The clone carrying this T cell receptor beta chain was seen a handful of times. These data belong to a study of OX40 agonist ivuxolimab in advanced cancers. Study at large: Patients were infused with ivuxolimab every 2 weeks at 0.01 to 10 mg/kg. Dose-escalation patients had hepatocellular carcinoma, melanoma, renal cell or head and neck cancer. Eligibility admitted prior anti-PD-1, anti-PD-L1 or anti-CTLA-4 therapy; approximately 40% had some.

The table came from immunoSEQ multiplex PCR; TCRdb's copy has only in-frame clones and leaves some out. Among about 88,000 clones listed, 75% to 90% were seen once. Looked up from germline, CDR1 is GTSNPN and CDR2 is SVGIG (reference sequence). This CDR3 comprises 12 residues. Deletions cut 2 bases from V and 7 bases from J, with 8 bases between. The chain carries TRBV30 and TRBJ1-4; no clear D gene. The input for sequencing was CD4+ or CD8+ T cells sorted from blood, taken in a trial of the OX40 agonist ivuxolimab. This TCR was sampled from an adult with an advanced solid tumor such as melanoma, head and neck, liver or kidney cancer. Written as DNA, the CDR3 is TGTGCCTGGAGTAGGGCGAGTGAAAAACTGTTTTTT. This gives the protein CAWSRASEKLFF. Full variable domain (missing parts from reference TRBV30 and TRBJ1-4): SQTIHQWPATLVQPVGSPLSLECTVEGTSNPNLYWYRQAAGRGLQLLFYSVGIGQISSEVPQNLSASRPQDRQFILSSKKLLLSDSGFYLCAWSRASEKLFFGSGTQLSVL.